This TCR beta chain was documented in a study of technical replicates of blood from a few donors. This clone was counted once. Measured with immunoSEQ multiplex PCR; TCRdb has only the in-frame clones, and not every one. The sample consists of some 58,000 clones, less than 95% of them appearing once. Specimen: T cells isolated from PBMCs. The clonotype originates from a human donor in good health.

CDR3 sequence reads: CASSLAPTVDYEQYF. The CDR3 DNA reads as TGTGCCAGCAGCTTGGCGCCGACAGTGGACTACGAGCAGTACTTC. The chain recombines TRBV5-5 with TRBJ2-7; maybe TRBD1 (5 bases). Trimming pared 0 bases from V and 3 bases from J, leaving 13 bases between. This CDR3 is 15 amino acids long. CDR1 and CDR2 (germline): SGHKS, YYEKEE (reference sequence). Together with reference TRBV5-5 and TRBJ2-7, the CDR3 gives the full variable domain: DAGVTQSPTHLIKTRGQQVTLRCSPISGHKSVSWYQQVLGQGPQFIFQYYEKEERGRGNFPDRFSARQFPNYSSELNVNALLLGDSALYLCASSLAPTVDYEQYFGPGTRLTVT.